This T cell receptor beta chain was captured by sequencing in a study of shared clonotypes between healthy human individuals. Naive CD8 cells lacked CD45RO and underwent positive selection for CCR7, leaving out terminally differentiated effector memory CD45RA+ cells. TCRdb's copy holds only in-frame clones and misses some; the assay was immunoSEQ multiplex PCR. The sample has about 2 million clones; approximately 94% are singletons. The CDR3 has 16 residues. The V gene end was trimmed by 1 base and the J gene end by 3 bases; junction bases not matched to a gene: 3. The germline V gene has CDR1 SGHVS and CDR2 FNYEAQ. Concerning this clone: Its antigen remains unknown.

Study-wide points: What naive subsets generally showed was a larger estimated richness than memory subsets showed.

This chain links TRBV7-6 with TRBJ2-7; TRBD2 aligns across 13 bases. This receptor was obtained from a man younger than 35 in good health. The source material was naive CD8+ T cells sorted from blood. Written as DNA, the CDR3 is TGTGCCAGCAGCTTAGGGACTAGCGGGAGCCTCTACGAGCAGTACTTC. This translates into CASSLGTSGSLYEQYF.